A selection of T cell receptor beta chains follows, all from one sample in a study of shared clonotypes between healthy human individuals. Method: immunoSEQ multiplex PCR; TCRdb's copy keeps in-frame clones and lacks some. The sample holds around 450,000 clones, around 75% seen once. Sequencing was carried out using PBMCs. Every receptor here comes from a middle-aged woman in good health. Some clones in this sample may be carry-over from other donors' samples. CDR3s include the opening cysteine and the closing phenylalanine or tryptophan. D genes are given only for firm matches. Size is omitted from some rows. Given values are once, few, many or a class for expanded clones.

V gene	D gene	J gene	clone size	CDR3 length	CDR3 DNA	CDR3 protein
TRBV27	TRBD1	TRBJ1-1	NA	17	TGTGCCAGCAGCCCTTACACCGGGACAGCGTTGAACACTGAAGCTTTCTTT	CASSPYTGTALNTEAFF
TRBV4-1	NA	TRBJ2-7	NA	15	TGCGCCAGCAGCCAAGAGACATTTTCCTCCTACGAGCAGTACTTC	CASSQETFSSYEQYF
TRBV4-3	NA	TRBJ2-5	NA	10	TGCGCCAGCAGCCAAGAGACCCAGTACTTC	CASSQETQYF
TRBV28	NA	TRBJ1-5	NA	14	TGTGCCAGCAGTTTATATGCAGGCAATCAGCCCCAGCATTTT	CASSLYAGNQPQHF
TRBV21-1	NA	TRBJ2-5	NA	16	TGTGCCAGCAGCAAAGGTCCTGTACGGTCTCAAGAGACCCAGTACTTC	CASSKGPVRSQETQYF
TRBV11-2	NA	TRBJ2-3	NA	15	TGTGCCAGCAGCCTGCAGGGACTTAGCACAGATACGCAGTATTTT	CASSLQGLSTDTQYF
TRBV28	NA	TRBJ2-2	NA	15	TGTGCCAGCAGTCGACTAATCGAGAACACCGGGGAGCTGTTTTTT	CASSRLIENTGELFF
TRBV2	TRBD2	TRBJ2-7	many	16	TGTGCCAGCAGTGAATCACTAGCGGGACTAGACTACGAGCAGTACTTC	CASSESLAGLDYEQYF
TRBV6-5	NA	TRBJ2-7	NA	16	TGTGCCAGCAGTTCCCCCGGGGCGGGTGCTGCCTACGAGCAGTACTTC	CASSSPGAGAAYEQYF
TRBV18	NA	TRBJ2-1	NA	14	TGTGCCAGCTCACCCCCAGATCGGGTAAATGAGCAGTTCTTC	CASSPPDRVNEQFF
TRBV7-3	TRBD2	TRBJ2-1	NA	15	TGTGCCAGCAGCTTAGGACTAGCGGGAGGCAATGAGCAGTTCTTC	CASSLGLAGGNEQFF
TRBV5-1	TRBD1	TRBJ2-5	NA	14	TGCGCCAGCAGCTTGGACACAGGGGAAGAGACCCAGTACTTC	CASSLDTGEETQYF
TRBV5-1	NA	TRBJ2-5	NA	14	TGCGCCAGCAGCACCGCACAGGGTAGGGAGACCCAGTACTTC	CASSTAQGRETQYF
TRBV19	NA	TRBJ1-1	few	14	TGTGCCAGTAGGAAACAGGGATTGGACACTGAAGCTTTCTTT	CASRKQGLDTEAFF
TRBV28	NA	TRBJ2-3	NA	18	TGTGCCAGCTTCGTTGGGGTGGAGCCCTCTATCAGCACAGATACGCAGTATTTT	CASFVGVEPSISTDTQYF
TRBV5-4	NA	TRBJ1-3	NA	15	TGTGCCAGCAGCCTAGGGGGTCTGTCCGGAAACACCATATATTTT	CASSLGGLSGNTIYF
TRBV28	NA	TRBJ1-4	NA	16	TGTGCCAGCAGTTCGCCCCCAGCGGGGACAAATGAAAAACTGTTTTTT	CASSSPPAGTNEKLFF
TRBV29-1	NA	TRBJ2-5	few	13	TGCAGCGTTGAGTGGTACGGCCAAGAGACCCAGTACTTC	CSVEWYGQETQYF
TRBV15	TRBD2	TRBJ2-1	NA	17	TGTGCCACCAGCAGAGGCAAACTAGCGGGAGATCTGAATGAGCAGTTCTTC	CATSRGKLAGDLNEQFF
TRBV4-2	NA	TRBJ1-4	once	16	TGTGCCAGCAGCCCCTTGGGGGGGCTGGCTAATGAAAAACTGTTTTTT	CASSPLGGLANEKLFF
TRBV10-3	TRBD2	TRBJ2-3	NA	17	TGTGCCATCAGTCTAGCGGGAAACCGCTCTAGCACAGATACGCAGTATTTT	CAISLAGNRSSTDTQYF
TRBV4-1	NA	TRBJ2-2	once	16	TGCGCCAGCAGCCAGTTTTCGGGGGCGAACACCGGGGAGCTGTTTTTT	CASSQFSGANTGELFF
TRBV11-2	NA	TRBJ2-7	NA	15	TGTGCCAGCAGCTTAGATTATGACAGCTTCTACGAGCAGTACTTC	CASSLDYDSFYEQYF
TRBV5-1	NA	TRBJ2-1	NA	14	TGCGCCAGCAGCTTGGAGCAGGGAGGAAATGAGCAGTTCTTC	CASSLEQGGNEQFF
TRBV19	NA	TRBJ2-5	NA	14	TGTGCCAGTAGTATCTCAAGGGGAGTGGAGACCCAGTACTTC	CASSISRGVETQYF
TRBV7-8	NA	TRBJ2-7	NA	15	TGTGCCAGCAGCTTAGAGGGACCTTCCAAGTACGAGCAGTACTTC	CASSLEGPSKYEQYF
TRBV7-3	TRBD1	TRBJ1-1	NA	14	TGTGCCAGCAGCTTGACAGGGGGCGAGGCTGAAGCTTTCTTT	CASSLTGGEAEAFF
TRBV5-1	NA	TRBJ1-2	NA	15	TGCGCCAGCAGCTTGGCGCGGAACACTAACTATGGCTACACCTTC	CASSLARNTNYGYTF
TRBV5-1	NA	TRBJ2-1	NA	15	TGCGCCAGCACCCCGCCAAGGGAGACTTACAATGAGCAGTTCTTC	CASTPPRETYNEQFF
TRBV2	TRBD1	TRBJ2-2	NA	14	TGTGCCAGCACCGGGACAGGGGAAGTAGGGGAGCTGTTTTTT	CASTGTGEVGELFF
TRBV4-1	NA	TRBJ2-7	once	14	TGCGCCAGCAGCCAAGAAGGACGGGGGCACGAGCAGTACTTC	CASSQEGRGHEQYF
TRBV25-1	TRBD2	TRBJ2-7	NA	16	TGTGCCAGCAGGCAGAGCTCTAGCGGGGGACCTGGCGAGCAGTACTTC	CASRQSSSGGPGEQYF
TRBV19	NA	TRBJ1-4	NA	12	TGTGCCAGTAGTACCCCCCCGGAAAAACTGTTTTTT	CASSTPPEKLFF
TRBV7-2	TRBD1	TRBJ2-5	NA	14	TGTGCCAGCAGCATCCGGGACAGGGCGGAGACCCAGTACTTC	CASSIRDRAETQYF
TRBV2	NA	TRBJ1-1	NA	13	TGTGCCAGCAATGTAAGGCTGTACACTGAAGCTTTCTTT	CASNVRLYTEAFF
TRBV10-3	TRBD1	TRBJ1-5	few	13	TGTGCCACTCAGACAGGGGGCGACCAGCCCCAGCATTTT	CATQTGGDQPQHF
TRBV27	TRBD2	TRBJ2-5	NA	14	TGTGCCAGCAGTTCAAGACTAGCAGGAGAGACCCAGTACTTC	CASSSRLAGETQYF
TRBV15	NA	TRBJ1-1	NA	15	TGTGCCACCAGCAGAGATTATGTGGGGAACACTGAAGCTTTCTTT	CATSRDYVGNTEAFF
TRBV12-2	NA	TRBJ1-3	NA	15	TGTGCAAGTCGCTTAGCGCCGGGGCCAGGAAACACCATATATTTT	CASRLAPGPGNTIYF
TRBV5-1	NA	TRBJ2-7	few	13	TGCGCCAGCAGCTTGACTAGGCCCTACGAGCAGTACTTC	CASSLTRPYEQYF
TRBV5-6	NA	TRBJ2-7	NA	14	TGTGCCAGCAGCCACCGGGACGGCCCCTACGAGCAGTACTTC	CASSHRDGPYEQYF
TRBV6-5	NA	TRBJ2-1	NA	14	TGTGCCAGCAGTAACTCCGGGGTCCTCAATGAGCAGTTCTTC	CASSNSGVLNEQFF
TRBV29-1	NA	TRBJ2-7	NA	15	TGCAGCGTTGGGGGATGGTCGGACAGCTCCTACGAGCAGTACTTC	CSVGGWSDSSYEQYF
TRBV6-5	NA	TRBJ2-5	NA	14	TGTGCCAGCAGCCGAGGACAGATAACCGAGACCCAGTACTTC	CASSRGQITETQYF
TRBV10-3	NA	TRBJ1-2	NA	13	TGTGCCATCTCCGGGGTGGGAGCAGTCGGCTACACCTTC	CAISGVGAVGYTF
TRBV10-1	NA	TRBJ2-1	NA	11	TGCGCCAGCAGTGATTCCCATGAGCAGTTCTTC	CASSDSHEQFF
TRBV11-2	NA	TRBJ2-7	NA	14	TGTGCCAGCAGCTTAGTCGCTAGCGACTACGAGCAGTACTTC	CASSLVASDYEQYF
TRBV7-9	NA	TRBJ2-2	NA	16	TGTGCCAGCAGCCCCAGGTGGAGTAGGGACACCGGGGAGCTGTTTTTT	CASSPRWSRDTGELFF
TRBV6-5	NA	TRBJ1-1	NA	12	TGTGCCAGCAGTGCGGCGAACACTGAAGCTTTCTTT	CASSAANTEAFF
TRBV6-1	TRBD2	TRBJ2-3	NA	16	TGTGCCAGCAGTGAAAACACTAGCGGGAGTTTCGCTACGCAGTATTTT	CASSENTSGSFATQYF
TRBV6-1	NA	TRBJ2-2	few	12	TGTGCCAGCAACGGCAACACCGGGGAGCTGTTTTTT	CASNGNTGELFF
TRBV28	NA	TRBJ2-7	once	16	TGTGCCAGCAGGCCCCAGGGGGGCGGGATGTTTTACGAGCAGTACTTC	CASRPQGGGMFYEQYF
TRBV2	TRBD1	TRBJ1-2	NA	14	TGTGCCAGCAGTCGCCAGGGGGGCGGTGGTGGCTACACCTTC	CASSRQGGGGGYTF
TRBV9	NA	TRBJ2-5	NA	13	TGTGCCAGCAGCCCTGCCGGGCAAGAGACCCAGTACTTC	CASSPAGQETQYF
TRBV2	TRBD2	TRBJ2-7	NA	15	TGTGCCAGCAGTGACCTCCTAGCGGGGGACTACGAGCAGTACTTC	CASSDLLAGDYEQYF
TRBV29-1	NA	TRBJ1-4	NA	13	TGCAGCGTTCCTGGGACGGGCAATGAAAAACTGTTTTTT	CSVPGTGNEKLFF